This T cell receptor (beta chain) was observed in a study of technical replicates of blood from four donors (dated by TCRdb to the late 2010s). From V the trimming removes 10 bases and from J it removes 4 bases, while the gene matches leave 11 bases of the junction unaccounted for. Via the germline V gene, CDR1 is ENHRY and CDR2 SYGVKD. Including cysteine and phenylalanine, the CDR3 has 14 amino acids. Here the CDR3 DNA is all that survives: 42 bases in frame from base 1. Library construction relied on the immunoSEQ multiplex PCR assay. TCRdb obtained this table from immuneACCESS and retained in-frame rearrangements with V and J assigned. These tables miss some clones; where compared with another copy, unresolved V genes account for less than half of the shortfall, and the remainder is unexplained. The sample has tens of thousands of clones on record, about 95% of them singletons. The ten largest make up about 0.25% of the sample.

In the case of this clone: Its recognized antigen is unknown. Qualities for individual bases were not recorded, and no much larger clone is one base off.

Here the chain combines TRBV10-3 and TRBJ2-7; TRBD1 fits 9 bases in the junction. Sequencing was carried out using T cells isolated from PBMCs. The origin of this receptor is a human donor in good health. The DNA sequence is TGTGCCACAACCCCCGGGACAGGGTCTTACGAGCAGTACTTC. Translated, it gives CATTPGTGSYEQYF.